This TCR beta chain was retrieved from a study of OX40 agonist ivuxolimab in advanced cancers. Study-wide context: The mean age was approximately 60 years, ranging from 23 to 79, with 82.7% of participants male. The study's findings and limits: In general, CD8+ T cells held more expanded clones than CD4+ did, on average.

This clone was counted a single time. Its specificity is not known. Sequenced by immunoSEQ multiplex PCR; TCRdb stores in-frame clones only, minus some. This table holds about 69,000 clones, around 80% found once. Germline V gives CDR1 MNHEY, CDR2 SVGAGI. The V and J ends lost 6 bases and 5 bases respectively, with 17 bases between them. The CDR3 is 15 residues long. The sequence came from an adult with an advanced solid tumor such as melanoma, head and neck, liver or kidney cancer. The chain links TRBV6-5 to TRBJ2-1; D may match TRBD1 or TRBD2 (5 bases each). The source was CD4+ or CD8+ T cells sorted from blood, collected in a trial of the OX40 agonist ivuxolimab. The CDR3 bases are TGTGCCAGCAGCCCCGAGAGGGGCAAACACAATGAGCAGTTCTTC. Its protein is CASSPERGKHNEQFF.